The 4 T cell receptor beta chains presented below share a single source sample, sequenced in a study of blood T cell repertoires in COVID-19. Some clones are missing from TCRdb's copy, which holds only in-frame ones; the method was immunoSEQ multiplex PCR. The sample holds about 80,000 clones, approximately 82% seen once. The sample was peripheral blood. The receptors shown here come from a human donor in a cohort sampled during active COVID-19.

The chain has TRBV30 and TRBJ2-2; no clear D gene. The CDR3 totals 14 residues. From germline, CDR1 is GTSNPN and CDR2 SVGIG (reference sequence). Trimming removed 0 bases at V and 4 bases at J, with 9 bases between. The CDR3 protein is CAWSVLHLTGELFF. For the CDR3, the DNA is TGTGCCTGGAGTGTGTTACACCTCACCGGGGAGCTGTTTTTT.

There are a few counts of this clone. The CDR3 loop reads CASSGGLDYNEQFF. Here the CDR3 DNA reads TGTGCCAGCAGCGGAGGTTTGGATTACAATGAGCAGTTCTTC. This chain links TRBV5-5 with TRBJ2-1; D perhaps matches TRBD2 (5 bases). Per the germline V gene, CDR1 is SGHKS and CDR2 is YYEKEE (reference sequence). V dropped 4 bases and J dropped 4 bases, with 12 bases sitting between them. The CDR3 is 14 amino acids. Full variable domain (remainder filled in from reference TRBV5-5 and TRBJ2-1): DAGVTQSPTHLIKTRGQQVTLRCSPISGHKSVSWYQQVLGQGPQFIFQYYEKEERGRGNFPDRFSARQFPNYSSELNVNALLLGDSALYLCASSGGLDYNEQFFGPGTRLTVL.

The rearrangement uses TRBV11-2 and TRBJ2-1, with 14 bases lining up with TRBD2. V shed 1 base and J 8 bases; nucleotides not matched to a gene: 4. Germline CDR1 and CDR2: SGHAT and FQNNGV. The CDR3 extends over 16 amino acids. The CDR3 DNA sequence: TGTGCCAGCAGCTTAGTGGGACTAGCGGGAGTTTATGAGCAGTTCTTC. It encodes CASSLVGLAGVYEQFF.

The V call is TRBV9, the J call TRBJ1-2, with D unclear. The CDR3 covers 15 residues. Germline assignment: CDR1 SGDLS and CDR2 YYNGEE. The V end was cut by 0 bases, the J end by 0 bases, with 9 bases between. The CDR3 DNA is TGTGCCAGCAGCGTAGGGGCGACCGCTAACTATGGCTACACCTTC. Protein: CASSVGATANYGYTF.